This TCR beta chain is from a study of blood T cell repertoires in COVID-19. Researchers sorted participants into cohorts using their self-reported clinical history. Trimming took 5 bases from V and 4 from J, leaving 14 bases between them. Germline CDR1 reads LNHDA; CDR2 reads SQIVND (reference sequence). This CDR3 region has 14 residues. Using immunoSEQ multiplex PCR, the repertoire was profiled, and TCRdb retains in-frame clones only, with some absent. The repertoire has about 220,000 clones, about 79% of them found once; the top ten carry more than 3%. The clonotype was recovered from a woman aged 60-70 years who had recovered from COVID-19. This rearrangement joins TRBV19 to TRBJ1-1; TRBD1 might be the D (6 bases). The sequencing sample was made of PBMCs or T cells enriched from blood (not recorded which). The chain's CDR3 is CASSPGGAITEAFF. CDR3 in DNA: TGTGCCAGTAGTCCTGGGGGGGCGATCACTGAAGCTTTCTTT.